This T cell receptor beta chain appears in the sequencing data of a study of T cell changes during pregnancy in multiple sclerosis. From germline, CDR1 is LNHDA and CDR2 SQIVND (reference sequence). The CDR3 loop spans 15 amino acids. After removal of 6 bases from V and 4 bases from J, the junction contained 8 bases not matched to a gene. The protocol was immunoSEQ multiplex PCR, while the TCRdb copy is restricted to in-frame clones and leaves out a portion. The sample has some 64,000 clones, 92% seen once. Sequencing was performed on peripheral blood, taken in the first trimester of pregnancy. The TCR sequence derives from a female donor with multiple sclerosis, enrolled in a pregnancy study. V is TRBV19 and J is TRBJ1-4; 7 positions agree with TRBD1. The CDR3 reads CASRPLQGNNEKLFF. The CDR3 nucleotides are TGTGCCAGTAGGCCTCTACAGGGGAATAATGAAAAACTGTTTTTT.